One TCR beta chain is described in this entry. This clone is a singleton in its sample. Its specific antigen is unknown. No much larger clone is present one base from it, and per-base qualities are unavailable. The germline V gene supplies CDR1 SGHRS and CDR2 YFSETQ. Its CDR3 holds 16 amino acids, cysteine through phenylalanine. Here the CDR3 DNA is all that survives: 48 bases in frame from base 1. Cut back by 4 bases and 1 base, the V and J ends lie 15 bases apart. The immunoSEQ Assay, a bias-controlled multiplex PCR, was used to amplify TCRbeta CDR3 regions from genomic DNA. The original pipeline was this. Within the assay, amplification of reference gene primers was used to estimate how many nucleated cells each sample contained. To quantify the absolute abundance of each unique TCRbeta CDR3 rearrangement, sequence reads were collapsed and filtered. For each sample, productive Simpson clonality was calculated as the square root of Simpson's diversity index across productive rearrangements. The immuneACCESS repertoire file appears here via TCRdb, limited to in-frame rearrangements. These files lack a portion of the clones; in checked studies, under half of the deficit traces to unresolved V genes, and the cause of the others is not known. The V and J calls and clone size come from that table; D and trimming were worked out from the DNA. Within this sample are 150,000 to 200,000 clones, with 80% to 85% of them counted one time only. The ten most abundant clones make up about 8% of the sample.

The data belong to a study of blood T cell repertoires in COVID-19 (dated by TCRdb to the early 2020s). Concerning the study at large: The collaborator samples originated in the United States, Italy and Spain and spanned the acute and convalescent phases of COVID-19. The prospective study material was composed of cDNA or gDNA derived from T cells, B-cell-depleted T cells, or PBMCs. Deeply sampled blood TCRbeta repertoires from subjects exposed to, actively infected with, or recovered from COVID-19 were included in the dataset. A freely available public database, intended as a resource for researchers studying the immune response to SARS-CoV-2, is where the repertoires were released. The samples were drawn from the first 160 participants of the ongoing ImmuneRACE study and from about 1,200 subjects provided by 6 global collaborators. Nearly every sample came with metadata listing a de-identified subject ID, COVID-19 status, age in years and sex. Where available, HLA class I and class II types were taken from metadata supplied by the sample provider and were not determined by assay-based typing. General findings and caveats noted by the study authors: The amount of clinical and demographic metadata varied by source and participant and was provided uncurated.

In the prospective study, participants were about 18 to 89 years old, resided in about two dozen geographic areas of the United States, and were enrolled through a virtual design. In the prospective study, participants were assigned to cohorts based on the clinical history participants reported in a screening survey and a study questionnaire. Recovered participants in ImmuneRACE Cohort 3 were defined as having two consecutive negative NP/OP PCR tests, clearance from a healthcare professional, or resolution of symptoms. In the prospective study, whole blood, serum and a nasopharyngeal or oropharyngeal swab were collected from each participant by mobile phlebotomists. Participants in the prospective study had the option to provide additional blood draws and questionnaires over a roughly 2-month period. Blood samples from the prospective study were shipped frozen or at room temperature prior to DNA extraction.

This clonotype originated in a woman in her forties or fifties who had recovered from COVID-19. Recombination linked TRBV5-1 to TRBJ1-5; matching of 6 bases hints at TRBD1 as the D gene. Sample: PBMCs or T cells enriched from blood (not recorded which). The CDR3 sequence is CASSDQPQGSNQPQHF. The nucleotide sequence reads TGCGCCAGCAGCGACCAACCCCAGGGGAGCAATCAGCCCCAGCATTTT.